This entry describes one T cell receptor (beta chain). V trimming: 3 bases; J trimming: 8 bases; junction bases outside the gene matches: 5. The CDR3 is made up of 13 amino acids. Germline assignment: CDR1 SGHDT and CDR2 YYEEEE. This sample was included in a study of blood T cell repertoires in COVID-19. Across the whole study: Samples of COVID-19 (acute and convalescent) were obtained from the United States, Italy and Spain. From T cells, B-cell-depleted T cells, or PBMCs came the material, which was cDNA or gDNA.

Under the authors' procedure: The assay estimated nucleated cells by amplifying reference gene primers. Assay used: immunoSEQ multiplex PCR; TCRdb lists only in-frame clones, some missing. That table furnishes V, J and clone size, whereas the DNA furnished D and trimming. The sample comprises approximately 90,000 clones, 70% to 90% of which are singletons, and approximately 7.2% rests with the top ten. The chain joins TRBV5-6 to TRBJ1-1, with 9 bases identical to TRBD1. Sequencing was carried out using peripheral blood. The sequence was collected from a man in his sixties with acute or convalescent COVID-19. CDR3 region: CASSSDRGEEAFF. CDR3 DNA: TGTGCCAGCAGCTCGGACAGGGGAGAGGAAGCTTTCTTT.